The next 26 T cell receptor beta chains were all read from a single sample in a study of cytomegalovirus exposure and HLA in healthy donors. Assay: immunoSEQ multiplex PCR; the TCRdb copy retains only in-frame clones and omits some. The sample yields fewer than 120,000 clones, approximately 89% seen once. Input material: PBMCs. These receptors were taken from a woman under 30 in good health and CMV-seronegative.

The chain is built from TRBV10-3 and TRBJ1-1; D is uncertain. The ends were cut back, 2 bases at V and 8 bases at J, with 18 bases in the middle. The CDR3 extends over 15 amino acids. In germline, CDR1 is ENHRY, CDR2 SYGVKD. The CDR3 nucleotides read TGTGCCATCAGTGAGCCTTACCTTGGGCAAGCCGAAGCTTTCTTT. Translation gives CAISEPYLGQAEAFF.

This clone was seen once. This sequence joins TRBV28 and TRBJ2-1, with 12 bases identical to TRBD1. CDR3 length equals 17 residues. Per the germline V gene, CDR1 is MDHEN and CDR2 is SYDVKM. V shed 8 bases, J shed 7 bases, and the junction held 15 bases outside the gene matches. The CDR3 here is CASEGPWGQGAENEQFF. The CDR3 DNA reads TGTGCCAGCGAGGGCCCCTGGGGACAGGGGGCCGAGAATGAGCAGTTCTTC.

The gene calls are TRBV29-1 and TRBJ1-1, with D unresolved. Germline assignment: CDR1 SQVTM and CDR2 ANQGSEA. The length of the CDR3 is 15 residues. Trimming took 6 bases from V and 2 from J, leaving 19 bases between them. The CDR3 DNA reads TGCAGCGTAACCGCCCCCGGGTCCGTAAACACTGAAGCTTTCTTT. Translated, it gives CSVTAPGSVNTEAFF. Filled out from reference TRBV29-1 and TRBJ1-1, the complete variable domain reads SAVISQKPSRDICQRGTSLTIQCQVDSQVTMMFWYRQQPGQSLTLIATANQGSEATYESGFVIDKFPISRPNLTFSTLTVSNMSPEDSSIYLCSVTAPGSVNTEAFFGQGTRLTVV.

The V gene is TRBV29-1, the J gene TRBJ2-5; a possible D gene is TRBD1 (6 bases). The DNA end is a closer match to TRBJ2-7, so the J assignment may be wrong. CDR3 size: 13 residues. Germline CDR1 reads SQVTM; CDR2 reads ANQGSEA. DNA of the CDR3: TGCAGCGCAGTACGGGACACCTCCTACGAGCAGTACTTC. Encoded protein: CSAVRDTSYEQYF.

This chain links TRBV19 with TRBJ2-3; maybe TRBD2 (6 bases). Germline values: CDR1 LNHDA, CDR2 SQIVND (reference sequence). The CDR3 runs 17 residues. V was trimmed by 4 bases and J by 6 bases, leaving 23 bases between them. CDR3 protein: CASSRTQLAPLADTQYF. For the CDR3, the DNA is TGTGCCAGTAGTAGAACCCAACTAGCTCCTTTGGCTGATACGCAGTATTTT.

J is TRBJ2-3 and V is TRBV5-6; weak D call: TRBD2 (7 bases). This CDR3 has 13 residues. Germline values: CDR1 SGHDT, CDR2 YYEEEE. Trimming stripped 3 bases from V and 6 bases from J, with 11 bases between. Here the CDR3 reads CASSSRGADTQYF. CDR3 in DNA: TGTGCCAGCAGCTCCCGGGGGGCGGATACGCAGTATTTT.

This clone occurred once. A read error may account for a junction end that differs from germline. The chain carries TRBV7-7 and TRBJ2-1, with D possibly matching TRBD2 (6 bases). The CDR3 covers 15 residues. Germline CDR1 and CDR2: SSHAT and FNYEAQ (reference sequence). Written as DNA, the CDR3 is TGTGCTAGCAGCTTAACGGAGGGCCAGTTCAATGAGCAGTTCTTC. Amino acid sequence: CASSLTEGQFNEQFF.

V usage is TRBV7-3 and J usage is TRBJ2-7, with a weak D call TRBD2 (6 bases). CDR1 is SGHTA, CDR2 FQGTGA, per germline. The CDR3 loop spans 14 amino acids. The V end was cut by 5 bases, the J end by 0 bases, with 11 bases between. The CDR3 DNA reads TGTGCCAGCAGCCTGAGCGGGCACTCCTACGAGCAGTACTTC. Translating it yields CASSLSGHSYEQYF. The entire variable domain, with the rest obtained from reference TRBV7-3 and TRBJ2-7, is as follows: GAGVSQTPSNKVTEKGKYVELRCDPISGHTALYWYRQSLGQGPEFLIYFQGTGAADDSGLPNDRFFAVRPEGSVSTLKIQRTERGDSAVYLCASSLSGHSYEQYFGPGTRLTVT.

The rearrangement joins TRBV7-8 to TRBJ2-1; 9 bases match TRBD1. Unmatched junction bases numbered 13, after V lost 6 bases and J lost 7 bases. Germline loops: CDR1 SGHVS, CDR2 FQNEAQ. The length of the CDR3 is 16 residues. CDR3 nucleotide sequence: TGTGCCAGCAGTTCCCCCGGACAGGGGCGGGAAAATGAGCAGTTCTTC. This codes for CASSSPGQGRENEQFF.

The chain combines TRBV6-5 with TRBJ2-6; no reliable D call. CDR1 and CDR2 from the germline V gene are MNHEY and SVGAGI. Trimming left V 0 bases short and J 0 bases short, with 6 bases between. This CDR3 region has 16 residues. CDR3 coding DNA: TGTGCCAGCAGTTACTCGAGCAACTCTGGGGCCAACGTCCTGACTTTC. Its protein product is CASSYSSNSGANVLTF.

This clone was observed a handful of times. The gene calls are TRBV27 and TRBJ1-1; D possibly corresponds to TRBD1 (6 bases). V lost 4 bases, J lost 5 bases, and 14 bases lay in between. The germline CDR1 and CDR2 sequences are MNHEY and SMNVEV (reference sequence). The CDR3 runs to 14 residues. Here the CDR3 DNA reads TGTGCCAGCAGTTCAGATCCCACAGGGACTGAAGCTTTCTTT. Its translation is CASSSDPTGTEAFF.

J is TRBJ2-2 and V is TRBV6-5; TRBD1 matches 7 bases. Looked up from germline, CDR1 is MNHEY and CDR2 is SVGAGI. The J segment lost 6 bases and the V segment lost 5 bases, leaving 3 bases of the junction unmatched. The CDR3 extends over 13 amino acids. The CDR3 DNA follows: TGTGCCAGCAGTCGTACAGGGGCCGGGGAGCTGTTTTTT. Translation gives CASSRTGAGELFF.

V gene TRBV19 combines with J gene TRBJ2-7; 7 nucleotides align to TRBD1. The junction had 5 bases not matched to a gene; V was cut back by 1 base and J by 2 bases. The germline gives CDR1 LNHDA, CDR2 SQIVND (reference sequence). This CDR3 comprises 15 residues. The CDR3 region is CASSIVGQETYEQYF. DNA of the CDR3: TGTGCCAGTAGTATAGTTGGACAGGAGACCTACGAGCAGTACTTC.

This clone occurred once. V and J are TRBV5-4 and TRBJ2-7; 10 bases map to TRBD1. This CDR3 has 13 amino acids. Germline V gene lookup returns CDR1 SGHNT and CDR2 YYREEE (reference sequence). J was trimmed by 2 bases and V by 8 bases; bases with no gene match: 4. Written as DNA, the CDR3 is TGTGCCAGTGGGACAGGGGCCACCTACGAGCAGTACTTC. Encoded protein: CASGTGATYEQYF.

Here the CDR3 DNA reads TGTGCCAGCAGTTCCCCCTTCGGGACTACAAACATTCAGTACTTC. Protein product: CASSSPFGTTNIQYF. The chain recombines TRBV6-6 with TRBJ2-4, with TRBD2 identical over 7 bases. Losses at the gene ends were 4 bases for V and 6 bases for J; bases not matched to a gene: 9. The CDR3 sequence is 15 residues long. The germline V gene has CDR1 MNHNY and CDR2 SVGAGI (reference sequence).

The genes are TRBV13 and TRBJ1-1, with a possible D match to TRBD1 (6 bases). The V gene lost 3 bases and the J gene lost 3 bases, with 8 bases spanning the gap. Looked up from germline, CDR1 is PRHDT and CDR2 is FYEKMQ (reference sequence). The CDR3 runs to 13 residues. The CDR3 protein is CASSFNRDTEAFF. CDR3 nucleotides: TGTGCCAGCAGCTTCAACAGGGACACTGAAGCTTTCTTT. Variable domain in full (rest from reference TRBV13 and TRBJ1-1): AAGVIQSPRHLIKEKRETATLKCYPIPRHDTVYWYQQGPGQDPQFLISFYEKMQSDKGSIPDRFSAQQFSDYHSELNMSSLELGDSALYFCASSFNRDTEAFFGQGTRLTVV.

CDR3 DNA: TGTGCCAGCAGGACCGGCGAGGCGACCCAGTACTTC. Encoded protein: CASRTGEATQYF. The V gene is TRBV6-6, the J gene TRBJ2-5; no firm D call. The CDR3 contains 12 residues. The germline V gene encodes CDR1 MNHNY and CDR2 SVGAGI (reference sequence). The V and J ends lost 6 bases and 7 bases respectively, with 12 bases between them.

J is TRBJ2-1 and V is TRBV5-1, with D uncertain. CDR3 length equals 15 residues. Trimming took 4 bases from V and 2 from J, leaving 13 bases between them. Germline V lookup: CDR1 SGHRS, CDR2 YFSETQ. The CDR3 sequence: CASSPTPTTYNEQFF. CDR3 nucleotide sequence: TGCGCCAGCAGCCCAACACCCACTACCTACAATGAGCAGTTCTTC.

The rearrangement joins TRBV19 to TRBJ1-6; 12 nucleotides line up with TRBD1. The V gene end was trimmed by 5 bases and the J gene end by 8 bases; junction bases not matched to a gene: 7. Looked up from germline, CDR1 is LNHDA and CDR2 is SQIVND (reference sequence). This CDR3 spans 16 amino acids. The CDR3 protein is CASSDRDRGRDSPLHF. For the CDR3, the DNA is TGTGCCAGTAGTGATCGGGACAGGGGGCGAGATTCACCCCTCCACTTT.

The chain has TRBV5-6 and TRBJ2-7, with a possible D match to TRBD1 (6 bases). V dropped 0 bases and J dropped 2 bases, with 9 bases sitting between them. CDR1 and CDR2 from the germline V gene are SGHDT and YYEEEE. The CDR3 runs to 14 residues. The chain's CDR3 is CASSLGQATYEQYF. For the CDR3, the DNA is TGTGCCAGCAGCTTGGGACAGGCCACCTACGAGCAGTACTTC.

This chain joins TRBV4-3 and TRBJ2-7; 7 bases align to TRBD2. This CDR3 is 15 amino acids long. With V trimmed by 0 bases and J by 5 bases, 7 bases remained unmatched. The germline V gene encodes CDR1 LGHNA and CDR2 YSLEER. The CDR3 sequence is CASSQEGGGIDEQYF. In nucleotides, the CDR3 is TGCGCCAGCAGCCAAGAGGGCGGGGGTATTGACGAGCAGTACTTC.

The chain joins TRBV6-5 to TRBJ2-5; 7 nucleotides align to TRBD1. This CDR3 region has 15 residues. V lost 6 bases to trimming and J lost 5 bases; unmatched junction nucleotides: 12. The germline V gene encodes CDR1 MNHEY and CDR2 SVGAGI. CDR3 sequence: CASSLDHRGRETQYF. In DNA, the CDR3 is TGTGCCAGCAGCCTAGATCACAGGGGTAGGGAGACCCAGTACTTC.

The rearrangement joins TRBV11-2 to TRBJ2-1; D gene ambiguous. The germline V gene encodes CDR1 SGHAT and CDR2 FQNNGV. Trimming left V 5 bases short and J 7 bases short, with 18 bases between. The CDR3 covers 15 residues. The CDR3: CASSRTPIEHNEQFF. The CDR3 DNA reads as TGTGCCAGCAGCCGAACCCCAATTGAACATAATGAGCAGTTCTTC.

The V call is TRBV4-2, the J call TRBJ2-2; TRBD2 is a possible D gene (5 bases). CDR3 length equals 16 residues. V lost 0 bases to trimming and J lost 0 bases, with 8 bases between them. From germline, CDR1 is LGHNA and CDR2 YNFKEQ. In DNA, the CDR3 is TGTGCCAGCAGCCAAGAGGCTAGCACGAACACCGGGGAGCTGTTTTTT. Protein sequence: CASSQEASTNTGELFF.

The CDR3, as DNA: TGTGCCAGCAGCGTCCGACTAGGGGAGCTGTTTTTT. The encoded protein is CASSVRLGELFF. V is TRBV9 and J is TRBJ2-2; tentatively, D is TRBD2 (5 bases). This CDR3 is built from 12 residues. In germline, CDR1 is SGDLS, CDR2 YYNGEE. V was trimmed by 2 bases and J by 8 bases, leaving 7 bases between them.

The V gene is TRBV7-2, the J gene TRBJ1-2; a possible D gene is TRBD1 (5 bases). Germline V gene lookup returns CDR1 SGHTA and CDR2 FQGNSA. V was clipped by 4 bases and J by 3 bases, with 18 bases between them. The CDR3 consists of 16 residues. The CDR3 nucleotides read TGTGCCAGCAGCTCATTGGTGGTGGCGGGGGACTATGGCTACACCTTC. It specifies CASSSLVVAGDYGYTF.